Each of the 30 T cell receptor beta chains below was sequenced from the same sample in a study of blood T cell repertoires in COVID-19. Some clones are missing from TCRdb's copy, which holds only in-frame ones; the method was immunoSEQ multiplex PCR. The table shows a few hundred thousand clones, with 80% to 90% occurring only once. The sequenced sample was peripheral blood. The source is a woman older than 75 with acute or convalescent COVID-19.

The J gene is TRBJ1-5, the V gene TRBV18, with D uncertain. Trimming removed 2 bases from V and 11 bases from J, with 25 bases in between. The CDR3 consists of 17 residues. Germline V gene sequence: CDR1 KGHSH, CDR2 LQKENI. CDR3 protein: CASSPYRVPSPSSAQHF. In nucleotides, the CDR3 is TGTGCCAGCTCACCATATCGGGTTCCCAGCCCCAGCAGTGCCCAGCATTTT.

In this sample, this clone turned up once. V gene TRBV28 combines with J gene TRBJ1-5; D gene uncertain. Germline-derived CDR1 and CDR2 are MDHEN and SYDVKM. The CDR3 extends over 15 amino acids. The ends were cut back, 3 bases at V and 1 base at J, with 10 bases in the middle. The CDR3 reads CASSFGVVSNQPQHF. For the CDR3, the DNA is TGTGCCAGCAGTTTCGGGGTTGTAAGCAATCAGCCCCAGCATTTT.

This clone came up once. Here the CDR3 reads CASSVDAGSTEAFF. In nucleotides, the CDR3 is TGTGCCAGCAGCGTAGATGCGGGGAGCACTGAAGCTTTCTTT. The chain couples TRBV9 to TRBJ1-1; D gene unclear. Germline-derived CDR1 and CDR2 are SGDLS and YYNGEE. Trimming removed 0 bases at V and 4 bases at J, with 10 bases between. The CDR3 loop spans 14 amino acids.

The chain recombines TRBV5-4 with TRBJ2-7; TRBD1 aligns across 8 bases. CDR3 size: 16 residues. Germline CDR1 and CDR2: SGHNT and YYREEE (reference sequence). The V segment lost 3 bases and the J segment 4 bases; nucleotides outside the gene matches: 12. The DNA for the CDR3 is TGTGCCAGCAGCTCAATGGACAGGGCTCCCCTGTACGAGCAGTACTTC. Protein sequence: CASSSMDRAPLYEQYF. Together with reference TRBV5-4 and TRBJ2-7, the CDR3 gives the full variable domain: ETGVTQSPTHLIKTRGQQVTLRCSSQSGHNTVSWYQQALGQGPQFIFQYYREEENGRGNFPPRFSGLQFPNYSSELNVNALELDDSALYLCASSSMDRAPLYEQYFGPGTRLTVT.

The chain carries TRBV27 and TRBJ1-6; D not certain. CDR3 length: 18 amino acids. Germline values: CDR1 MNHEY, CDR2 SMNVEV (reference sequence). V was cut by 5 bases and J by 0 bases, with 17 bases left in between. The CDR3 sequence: CASSPLGGSSSYNSPLHF. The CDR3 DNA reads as TGTGCCAGCAGTCCCCTGGGAGGGTCGAGCTCCTATAATTCACCCCTCCACTTT.

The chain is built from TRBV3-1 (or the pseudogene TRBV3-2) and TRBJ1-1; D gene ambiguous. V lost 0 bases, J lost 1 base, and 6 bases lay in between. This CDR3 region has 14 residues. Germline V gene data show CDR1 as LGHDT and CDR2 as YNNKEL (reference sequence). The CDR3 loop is CASSQEQPNTEAFF. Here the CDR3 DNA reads TGTGCCAGCAGCCAAGAACAACCGAACACTGAAGCTTTCTTT.

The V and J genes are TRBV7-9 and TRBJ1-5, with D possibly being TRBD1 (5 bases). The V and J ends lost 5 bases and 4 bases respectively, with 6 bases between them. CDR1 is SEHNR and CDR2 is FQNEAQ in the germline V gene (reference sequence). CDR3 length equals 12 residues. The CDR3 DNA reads TGTGCCAGCAGCGGGGGGAATCAGCCCCAGCATTTT. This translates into CASSGGNQPQHF.

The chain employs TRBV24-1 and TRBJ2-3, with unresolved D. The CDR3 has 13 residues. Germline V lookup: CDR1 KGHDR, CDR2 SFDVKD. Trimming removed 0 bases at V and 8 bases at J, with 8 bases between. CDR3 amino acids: CATSDLLRGTQYF. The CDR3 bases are TGTGCCACCAGTGATTTGCTCCGAGGTACGCAGTATTTT.

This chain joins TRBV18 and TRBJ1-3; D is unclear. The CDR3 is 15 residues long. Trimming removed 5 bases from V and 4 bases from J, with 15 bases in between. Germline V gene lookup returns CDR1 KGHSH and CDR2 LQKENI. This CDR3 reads CASSSAREAGNTIYF. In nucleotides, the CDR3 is TGTGCCAGCTCATCTGCCCGGGAAGCAGGAAACACCATATATTTT.

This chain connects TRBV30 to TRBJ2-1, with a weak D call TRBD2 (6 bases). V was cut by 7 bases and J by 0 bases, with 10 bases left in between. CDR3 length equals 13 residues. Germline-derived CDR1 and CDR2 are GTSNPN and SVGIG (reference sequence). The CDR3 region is CASAGNSYNEQFF. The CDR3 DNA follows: TGTGCCTCTGCGGGGAACTCCTACAATGAGCAGTTCTTC.

CDR3 DNA: TGTGCCAGCAGCTTAGGAGGCCAGGGAAACACCATATATTTT. Encoded protein: CASSLGGQGNTIYF. The chain joins TRBV7-2 to TRBJ1-3; D unresolved. V was shortened by 1 base and J by 4 bases, with 8 bases between the two germline ends. The germline V gene has CDR1 SGHTA and CDR2 FQGNSA. CDR3 length equals 14 residues. Full variable domain (outside the CDR3, taken from reference TRBV7-2 and TRBJ1-3): GAGVSQSPSNKVTEKGKDVELRCDPISGHTALYWYRQSLGQGLEFLIYFQGNSAPDKSGLPSDRFSAERTGGSVSTLTIQRTQQEDSAVYLCASSLGGQGNTIYFGEGSWLTVV.

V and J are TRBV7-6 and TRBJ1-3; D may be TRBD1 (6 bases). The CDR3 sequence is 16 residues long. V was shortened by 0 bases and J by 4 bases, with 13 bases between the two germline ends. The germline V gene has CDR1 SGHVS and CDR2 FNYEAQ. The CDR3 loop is CASSLARGGQGNTIYF. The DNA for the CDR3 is TGTGCCAGCAGCTTAGCGCGTGGGGGCCAAGGAAACACCATATATTTT. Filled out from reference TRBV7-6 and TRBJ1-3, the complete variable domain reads GAGVSQSPRYKVTKRGQDVALRCDPISGHVSLYWYRQALGQGPEFLTYFNYEAQQDKSGLPNDRFSAERPEGSISTLTIQRTEQRDSAMYRCASSLARGGQGNTIYFGEGSWLTVV.

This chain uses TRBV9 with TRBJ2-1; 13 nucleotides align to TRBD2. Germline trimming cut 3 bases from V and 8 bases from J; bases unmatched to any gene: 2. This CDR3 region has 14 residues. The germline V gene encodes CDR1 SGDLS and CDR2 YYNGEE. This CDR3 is CASSELAGGDEQFF. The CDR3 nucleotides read TGTGCCAGCAGCGAACTAGCGGGAGGGGATGAGCAGTTCTTC.

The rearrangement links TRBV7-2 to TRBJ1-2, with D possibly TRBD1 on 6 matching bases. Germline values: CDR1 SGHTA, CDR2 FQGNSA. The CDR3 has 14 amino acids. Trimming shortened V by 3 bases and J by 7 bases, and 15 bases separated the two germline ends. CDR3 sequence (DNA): TGTGCCAGCAGCTTCGCCGAAACAGGGCGTGGCTACACCTTC. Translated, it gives CASSFAETGRGYTF.

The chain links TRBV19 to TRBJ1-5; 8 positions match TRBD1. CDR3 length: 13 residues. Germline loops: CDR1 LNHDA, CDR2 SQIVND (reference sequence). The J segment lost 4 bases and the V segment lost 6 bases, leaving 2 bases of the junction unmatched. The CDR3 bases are TGTGCCAGTAGGGGACAGGTGAATCAGCCCCAGCATTTT. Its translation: CASRGQVNQPQHF. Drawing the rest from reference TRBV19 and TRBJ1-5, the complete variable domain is DGGITQSPKYLFRKEGQNVTLSCEQNLNHDAMYWYRQDPGQGLRLIYYSQIVNDFQKGDIAEGYSVSREKKESFPLTVTSAQKNPTAFYLCASRGQVNQPQHFGDGTRLSIL.

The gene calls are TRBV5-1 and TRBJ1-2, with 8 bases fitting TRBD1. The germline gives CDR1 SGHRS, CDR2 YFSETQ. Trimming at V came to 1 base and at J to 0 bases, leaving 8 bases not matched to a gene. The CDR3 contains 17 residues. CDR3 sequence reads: CASSLNQGALANYGYTF. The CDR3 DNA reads TGCGCCAGCAGCTTGAACCAGGGGGCCTTAGCTAACTATGGCTACACCTTC.

The DNA for the CDR3 is TGTGCCACCAGTGATTTCCGGCGCTGGAGGGAGGACGAGCAGTACTTC. Protein product: CATSDFRRWREDEQYF. This sequence joins TRBV24-1 and TRBJ2-7; weak D call: TRBD2 (6 bases). CDR3 size: 16 residues. The germline V gene has CDR1 KGHDR and CDR2 SFDVKD. V lost 1 base and J 5 bases, leaving 17 bases between the germline ends.

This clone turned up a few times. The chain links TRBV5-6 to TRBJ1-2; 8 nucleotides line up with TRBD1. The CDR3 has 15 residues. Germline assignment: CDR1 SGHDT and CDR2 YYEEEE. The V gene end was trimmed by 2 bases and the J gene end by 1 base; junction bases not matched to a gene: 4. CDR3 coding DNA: TGTGCCAGCAGCTTTACAGGGGGAGGTAACTATGGCTACACCTTC. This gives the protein CASSFTGGGNYGYTF.

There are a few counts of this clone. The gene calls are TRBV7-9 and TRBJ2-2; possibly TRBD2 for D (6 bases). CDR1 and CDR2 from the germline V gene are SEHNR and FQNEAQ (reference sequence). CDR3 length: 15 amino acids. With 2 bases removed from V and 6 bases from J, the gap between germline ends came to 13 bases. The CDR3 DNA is TGTGCCAGCAGCTTAAGCCGATGGGAGGCCGGGGAGCTGTTTTTT. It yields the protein CASSLSRWEAGELFF.

The CDR3 nucleotides read TGTGCCAGCAGTACGATGGGGGCGGTACAGTACTTC. Its protein is CASSTMGAVQYF. V is TRBV27 and J is TRBJ2-7; tentatively, D is TRBD1 (6 bases). This CDR3 contains 12 residues. V was trimmed by 5 bases and J by 10 bases, leaving 15 bases between them. Germline V gene lookup returns CDR1 MNHEY and CDR2 SMNVEV (reference sequence).

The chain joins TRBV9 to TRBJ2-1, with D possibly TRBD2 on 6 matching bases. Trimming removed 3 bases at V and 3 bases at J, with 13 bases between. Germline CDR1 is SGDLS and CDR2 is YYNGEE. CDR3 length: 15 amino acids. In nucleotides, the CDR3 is TGTGCCAGCAGCGATGGGGCGGGACGCTACAATGAGCAGTTCTTC. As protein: CASSDGAGRYNEQFF.

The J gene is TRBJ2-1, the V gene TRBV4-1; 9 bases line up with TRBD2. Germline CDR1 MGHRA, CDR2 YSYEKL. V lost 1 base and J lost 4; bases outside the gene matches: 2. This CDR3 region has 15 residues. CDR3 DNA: TGCGCCAGCAGCCAAGGGCTAGCGGGGTACAATGAGCAGTTCTTC. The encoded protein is CASSQGLAGYNEQFF.

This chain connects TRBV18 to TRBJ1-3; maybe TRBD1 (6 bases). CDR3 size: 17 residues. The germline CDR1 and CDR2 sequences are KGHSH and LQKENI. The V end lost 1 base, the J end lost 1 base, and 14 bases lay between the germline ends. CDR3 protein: CASSPLQGFESGNTIYF. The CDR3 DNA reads TGTGCCAGCTCACCACTTCAGGGGTTCGAATCTGGAAACACCATATATTTT.

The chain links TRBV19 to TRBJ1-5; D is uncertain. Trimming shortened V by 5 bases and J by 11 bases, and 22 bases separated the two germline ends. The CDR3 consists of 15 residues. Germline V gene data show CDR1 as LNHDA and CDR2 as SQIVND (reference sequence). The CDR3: CASSPPRSRGEAQHF. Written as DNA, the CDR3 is TGTGCCAGTAGTCCCCCCCGGAGCCGGGGTGAAGCCCAGCATTTT.

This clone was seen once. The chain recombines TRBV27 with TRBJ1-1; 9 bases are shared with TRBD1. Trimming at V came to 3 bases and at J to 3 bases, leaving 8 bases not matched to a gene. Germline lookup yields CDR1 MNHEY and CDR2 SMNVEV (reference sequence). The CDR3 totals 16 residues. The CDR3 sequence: CASSFRTGDHHTEAFF. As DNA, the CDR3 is TGTGCCAGCAGTTTTCGGACAGGGGACCATCACACTGAAGCTTTCTTT.

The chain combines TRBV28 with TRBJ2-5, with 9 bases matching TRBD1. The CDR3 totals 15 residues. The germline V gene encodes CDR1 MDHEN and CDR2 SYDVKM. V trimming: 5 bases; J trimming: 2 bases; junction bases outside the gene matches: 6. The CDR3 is CASSSIGTGQETQYF. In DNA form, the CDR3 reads TGTGCCAGCAGTAGCATAGGGACAGGGCAAGAGACCCAGTACTTC.

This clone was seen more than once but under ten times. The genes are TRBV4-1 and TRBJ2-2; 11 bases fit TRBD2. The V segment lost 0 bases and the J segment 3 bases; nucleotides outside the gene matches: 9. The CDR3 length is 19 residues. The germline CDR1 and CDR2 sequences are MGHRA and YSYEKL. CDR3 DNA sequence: TGCGCCAGCAGCCAAGATTGGGTAGCGGGGGGGCCCGACACCGGGGAGCTGTTTTTT. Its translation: CASSQDWVAGGPDTGELFF.

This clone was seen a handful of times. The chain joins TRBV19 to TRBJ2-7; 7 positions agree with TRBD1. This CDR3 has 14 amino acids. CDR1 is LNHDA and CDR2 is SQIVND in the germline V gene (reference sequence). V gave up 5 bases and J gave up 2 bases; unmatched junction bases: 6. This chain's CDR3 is CASSQGVLAYEQYF. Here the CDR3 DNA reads TGTGCCAGTAGTCAGGGGGTCCTAGCCTACGAGCAGTACTTC.

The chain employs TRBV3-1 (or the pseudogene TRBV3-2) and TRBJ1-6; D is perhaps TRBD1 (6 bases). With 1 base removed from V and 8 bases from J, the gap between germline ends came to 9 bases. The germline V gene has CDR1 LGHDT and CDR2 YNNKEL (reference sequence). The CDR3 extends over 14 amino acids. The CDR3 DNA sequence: TGTGCCAGCAGCCAAGGGACAGCGGATTCACCCCTCCACTTT. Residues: CASSQGTADSPLHF.

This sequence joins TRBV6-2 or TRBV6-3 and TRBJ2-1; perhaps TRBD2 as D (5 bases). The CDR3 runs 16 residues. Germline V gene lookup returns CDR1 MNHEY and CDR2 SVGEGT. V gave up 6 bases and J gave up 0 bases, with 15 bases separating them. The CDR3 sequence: CASSRALASSYNEQFF. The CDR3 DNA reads TGTGCCAGCAGCCGGGCGCTAGCAAGCTCCTACAATGAGCAGTTCTTC.